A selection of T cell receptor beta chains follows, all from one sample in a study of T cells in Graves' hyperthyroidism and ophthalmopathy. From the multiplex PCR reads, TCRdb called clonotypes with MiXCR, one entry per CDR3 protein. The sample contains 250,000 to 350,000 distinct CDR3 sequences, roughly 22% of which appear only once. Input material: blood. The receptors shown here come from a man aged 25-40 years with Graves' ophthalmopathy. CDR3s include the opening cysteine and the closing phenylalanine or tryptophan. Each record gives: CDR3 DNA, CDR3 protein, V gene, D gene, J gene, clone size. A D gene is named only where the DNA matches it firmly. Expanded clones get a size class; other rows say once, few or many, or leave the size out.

DNA: TGTGCCAGCAGTGACAGGGGAAGCACATACACTTTCTTT
CDR3: CASSDRGSTYTFF
V: TRBV27
D: TRBD1
J: TRBJ1-1
size: -

DNA: TGCGCCAGCAGAGCGGGATCGGACTACAATGAGCAGTTCTTC
CDR3: CASRAGSDYNEQFF
V: TRBV5-1
D: TRBD2
J: TRBJ2-1
size: -

DNA: TGTGCCAGCAGCTTAGTGGCCAGCTCCTACAATGAGCAGTTCTTC
CDR3: CASSLVASSYNEQFF
V: TRBV11-2
D: -
J: TRBJ2-1
size: many

DNA: TGTGCCAGCAGCTTGGGAGGGGTCGAGGATAACATTCAGTACTTC
CDR3: CASSLGGVEDNIQYF
V: TRBV5-4
D: -
J: TRBJ2-4
size: -

DNA: TGTGCCAGCAGTTTTGTAGCGGTGGGGGTGGATACGCAGTATTTT
CDR3: CASSFVAVGVDTQYF
V: TRBV12-3/TRBV12-4
D: -
J: TRBJ2-3
size: -

DNA: TGTGCCAGCAGTTATTTGGAGGACACTGAAGCTTTCTTT
CDR3: CASSYLEDTEAFF
V: TRBV6-5
D: -
J: TRBJ1-1
size: few

DNA: TGTGCCAGCAGACCACTAGCGGACTTTGTTGATGGCTACACCTTC
CDR3: CASRPLADFVDGYTF
V: TRBV28
D: -
J: TRBJ1-2
size: many

DNA: TGTGCCAGCAGCCTGGGACTAGGAGACTACGAGCAGTACTTC
CDR3: CASSLGLGDYEQYF
V: TRBV5-6
D: TRBD2
J: TRBJ2-7
size: -

DNA: TGTGCCAGCTCACCGAGCCAGGGGGAAGATACGCAGTATTTT
CDR3: CASSPSQGEDTQYF
V: TRBV18
D: TRBD1
J: TRBJ2-3
size: -

DNA: TGTGCCTGGACCGGGACAGGAGTCTACAATGAGCAGTTCTTC
CDR3: CAWTGTGVYNEQFF
V: TRBV30
D: TRBD1
J: TRBJ2-1
size: few

DNA: TGCAGCGTCCTCCGGGACAGCTATGGCTACACCTTC
CDR3: CSVLRDSYGYTF
V: TRBV29-1
D: TRBD1
J: TRBJ1-2
size: few

DNA: TGTGCCAGCAGTCCCCCAGGGGGCGGTGAAAAACTGTTTTTT
CDR3: CASSPPGGGEKLFF
V: TRBV28
D: TRBD1
J: TRBJ1-4
size: -

DNA: TGTGCCACCAGTGACCGGACAGGGGGCAGGCAGCCCCAGCATTTT
CDR3: CATSDRTGGRQPQHF
V: TRBV24-1
D: TRBD1
J: TRBJ1-5
size: -

DNA: TGCGCCAGCAGCTTGACAGGGACCGCCTACGAGGTGGACGAGCAGTACTTC
CDR3: CASSLTGTAYEVDEQYF
V: TRBV5-1
D: -
J: TRBJ2-7
size: many

DNA: TGTGCCTGGTCCGCAGCAGCCTCTGGAAACACCATATATTTT
CDR3: CAWSAAASGNTIYF
V: TRBV30
D: -
J: TRBJ1-3
size: many

DNA: TGTGCCAGCAGGGGACTAGCGGTACAGTACTTC
CDR3: CASRGLAVQYF
V: TRBV27
D: TRBD2
J: TRBJ2-5
size: few

DNA: TGCAGCGCTCCCGGGACCGGAGGTGGTGAGCAGTACTTC
CDR3: CSAPGTGGGEQYF
V: TRBV29-1
D: -
J: TRBJ2-7
size: few

DNA: TGTGCCAGCAGATTAGCAGGGGTAGATACGCAGTATTTT
CDR3: CASRLAGVDTQYF
V: TRBV28
D: -
J: TRBJ2-3
size: many

DNA: TGTGCCAGCAGCCGTAATATAGCGGGAGGATTAGGCGGGGAGCTGTTTTTT
CDR3: CASSRNIAGGLGGELFF
V: TRBV27
D: TRBD2
J: TRBJ2-2
size: -

DNA: TGCGCCAGCAGCCAAGAAGGTGTGGGGGGCACAGATACGCAGTATTTT
CDR3: CASSQEGVGGTDTQYF
V: TRBV4-1
D: -
J: TRBJ2-3
size: few

DNA: TGTGCCAGCAGTTTGGAGGACCACGGGTTAGATACGCAGTATTTT
CDR3: CASSLEDHGLDTQYF
V: TRBV6-9
D: -
J: TRBJ2-3
size: once

DNA: TGTGCCAGCAGCTTACAGAAGAACACTGAAGCTTTCTTT
CDR3: CASSLQKNTEAFF
V: TRBV11-1
D: -
J: TRBJ1-1
size: many

DNA: TGTGCTAGTGGTTTGGGTGACCCGGGACAGGGATATTCACCCCTCCACTTT
CDR3: CASGLGDPGQGYSPLHF
V: TRBV12-5
D: TRBD1
J: TRBJ1-6
size: few

DNA: TGTGCCAGCAGCTTAAGGCCCCCCGGACTAGTGAACCGGGGCACCGGGGAGCTGTTTTTT
CDR3: CASSLRPPGLVNRGTGELFF
V: TRBV7-3
D: TRBD2
J: TRBJ2-2
size: few

DNA: TGTGCCAGCAGCCCAGGTAATACGGGGACCTACCTTACCTACAATGAGCAGTTCTTC
CDR3: CASSPGNTGTYLTYNEQFF
V: TRBV7-8
D: -
J: TRBJ2-1
size: once

DNA: TGTGCCAGCAGTACAGGACAGGGGGCAGATACGCAGTATTTT
CDR3: CASSTGQGADTQYF
V: TRBV6-2/TRBV6-3
D: TRBD1
J: TRBJ2-3
size: once

DNA: TGTGCCAGCAGCTTAGAGGCCGGGAGAAGGACCCAGTACTTC
CDR3: CASSLEAGRRTQYF
V: TRBV11-1
D: -
J: TRBJ2-5
size: -

DNA: TGTGCCACCAGCAGAGATAATGGGGCAGAGACCCAGTACTTC
CDR3: CATSRDNGAETQYF
V: TRBV15
D: -
J: TRBJ2-5
size: few